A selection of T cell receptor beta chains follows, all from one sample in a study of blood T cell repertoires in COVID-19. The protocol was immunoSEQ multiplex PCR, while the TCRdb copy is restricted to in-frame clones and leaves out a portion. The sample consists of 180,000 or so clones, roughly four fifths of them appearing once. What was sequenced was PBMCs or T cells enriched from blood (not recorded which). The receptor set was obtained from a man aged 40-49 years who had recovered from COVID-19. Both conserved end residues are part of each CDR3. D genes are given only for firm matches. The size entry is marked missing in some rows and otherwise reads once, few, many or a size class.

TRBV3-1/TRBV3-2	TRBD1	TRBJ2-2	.	CASSQVSSGTANTGELFF	TGTGCCAGCAGCCAAGTATCTTCTGGGACAGCTAACACCGGGGAGCTGTTTTTT
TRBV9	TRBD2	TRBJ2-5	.	CASSPLRTSGGSPKETQYF	TGTGCCAGCAGCCCATTAAGGACTAGCGGGGGGTCCCCAAAAGAGACCCAGTACTTC
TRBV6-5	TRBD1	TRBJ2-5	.	CASSKQQGVGETQYF	TGTGCCAGCAGCAAACAACAGGGGGTAGGGGAGACCCAGTACTTC
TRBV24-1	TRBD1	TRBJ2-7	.	CATSDTDRDDEQYF	TGTGCCACCAGTGACACGGACAGGGATGACGAGCAGTACTTC
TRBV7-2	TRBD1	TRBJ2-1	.	CASRGGQGAANEQFF	TGTGCCAGCAGGGGGGGACAGGGGGCCGCCAATGAGCAGTTCTTC
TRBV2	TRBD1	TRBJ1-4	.	CASSETSGGHATNEKLFF	TGTGCCAGCAGTGAGACTTCAGGGGGCCATGCAACTAATGAAAAACTGTTTTTT
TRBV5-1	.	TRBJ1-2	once	CASSPGGYREGYTF	TGCGCCAGCAGCCCAGGTGGATACAGGGAGGGCTACACCTTC
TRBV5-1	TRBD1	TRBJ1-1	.	CASSWGDRVTEAFF	TGCGCCAGCAGCTGGGGGGACAGGGTGACTGAAGCTTTCTTT
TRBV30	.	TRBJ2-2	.	CAWSRDGTGELFF	TGTGCCTGGAGCAGGGATGGCACCGGGGAGCTGTTTTTT
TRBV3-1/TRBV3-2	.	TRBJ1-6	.	CASSQDRDSPLHF	TGTGCCAGCAGCCAAGACAGGGATTCACCCCTCCACTTT
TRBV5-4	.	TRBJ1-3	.	CASSLPVVSGNTIYF	TGTGCCAGCAGCCTCCCCGTCGTCTCTGGAAACACCATATATTTT
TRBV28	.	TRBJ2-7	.	CASRYGGSSDEQYF	TGTGCCAGCAGGTATGGTGGTAGCTCCGACGAGCAGTACTTC
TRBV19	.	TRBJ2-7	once	CASRPRDSVPREQYF	TGTGCCAGTAGACCCCGGGACTCTGTTCCGCGGGAGCAGTACTTC
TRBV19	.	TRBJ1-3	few	CASSDDRRVSGNTIYF	TGTGCCAGTAGCGATGACAGACGCGTCTCTGGAAACACCATATATTTT
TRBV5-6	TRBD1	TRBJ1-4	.	CASSLRQGATNEKLFF	TGTGCCAGCAGCCTTAGACAGGGGGCAACTAATGAAAAACTGTTTTTT
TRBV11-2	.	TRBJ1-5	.	CASSFDRSQPQHF	TGTGCCAGCAGCTTCGACAGATCTCAGCCCCAGCATTTT
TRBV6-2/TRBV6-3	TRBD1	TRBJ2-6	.	CASSYAGTASGANVLTF	TGTGCCAGCAGTTACGCCGGGACAGCCTCTGGGGCCAACGTCCTGACTTTC
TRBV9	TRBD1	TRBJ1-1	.	CASSARTGGLNTEAFF	TGTGCCAGCAGCGCCCGGACAGGGGGCCTGAACACTGAAGCTTTCTTT
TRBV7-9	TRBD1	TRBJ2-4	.	CASSLGQGNIQYF	TGTGCCAGCAGCTTGGGACAGGGTAACATTCAGTACTTC
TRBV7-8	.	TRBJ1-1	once	CASSLGGLNTEAFF	TGTGCCAGCAGCTTAGGGGGCTTGAACACTGAAGCTTTCTTT
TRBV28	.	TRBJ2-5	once	CASSLPQVLEETQYF	TGTGCCAGCAGTTTACCCCAGGTCCTCGAAGAGACCCAGTACTTC
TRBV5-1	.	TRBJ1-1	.	CASSLAAGSEAFF	TGCGCCAGCAGCTTGGCCGCAGGGTCTGAAGCTTTCTTT
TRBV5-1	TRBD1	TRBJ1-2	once	CASSPSGGDNYGYTF	TGCGCCAGCAGCCCCTCAGGGGGAGATAACTATGGCTACACCTTC
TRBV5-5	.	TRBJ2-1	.	CASSSGLPNEQFF	TGTGCCAGCAGCTCGGGACTCCCCAATGAGCAGTTCTTC
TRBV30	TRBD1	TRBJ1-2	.	CAWSRDRGSGYTF	TGTGCCTGGAGCCGGGACAGGGGAAGTGGCTACACCTTC
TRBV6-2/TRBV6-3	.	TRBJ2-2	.	CASSASRNTGELFF	TGTGCCAGCAGTGCCTCGAGGAACACCGGGGAGCTGTTTTTT
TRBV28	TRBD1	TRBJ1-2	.	CASRNTGQGVYGYTF	TGTGCCAGCAGGAATACGGGACAGGGGGTCTATGGCTACACCTTC
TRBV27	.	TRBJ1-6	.	CASSFYGRESPLHF	TGTGCCAGCAGTTTCTACGGGAGGGAATCACCCCTCCACTTT
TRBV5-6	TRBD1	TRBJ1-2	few	CASSLTGVLNYGYTF	TGTGCCAGCAGCCTTACAGGGGTTCTTAACTATGGCTACACCTTC
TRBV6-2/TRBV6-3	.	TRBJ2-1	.	CASSYTGVSYNEQFF	TGTGCCAGCAGTTACACGGGGGTTTCCTACAATGAGCAGTTCTTC
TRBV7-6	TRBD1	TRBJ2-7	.	CASSLGTGATSYEQYF	TGTGCCAGCAGCCTCGGGACAGGAGCTACTTCCTACGAGCAGTACTTC
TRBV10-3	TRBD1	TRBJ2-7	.	CAIRAGTGTYEQYF	TGTGCCATCAGGGCCGGGACAGGGACCTACGAGCAGTACTTC
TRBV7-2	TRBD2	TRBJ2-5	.	CASSWGWASGGETQYF	TGTGCCAGCAGCTGGGGTTGGGCTAGCGGGGGAGAGACCCAGTACTTC
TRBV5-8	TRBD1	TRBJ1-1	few	CASSLGQGAAEAFF	TGTGCCAGCAGCTTAGGACAGGGGGCGGCTGAAGCTTTCTTT
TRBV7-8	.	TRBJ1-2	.	CASSRWTVNYGYTF	TGTGCCAGCAGCCGATGGACAGTAAACTATGGCTACACCTTC
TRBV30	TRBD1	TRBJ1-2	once	CAWSVWTGVGYTF	TGTGCCTGGAGTGTCTGGACAGGGGTAGGCTACACCTTC
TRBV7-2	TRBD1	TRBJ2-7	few	CASSPGQGVYEQYF	TGTGCCAGCAGTCCGGGACAGGGGGTTTACGAGCAGTACTTC
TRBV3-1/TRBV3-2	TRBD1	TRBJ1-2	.	CASSQGARTGVGYTF	TGTGCCAGCAGCCAAGGGGCCCGAACAGGGGTCGGCTACACCTTC
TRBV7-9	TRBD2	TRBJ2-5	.	CASSSPIETSRGKTQYF	TGTGCCAGCAGCTCGCCAATTGAGACTAGCCGCGGGAAGACCCAGTACTTC
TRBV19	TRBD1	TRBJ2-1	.	CASRTGGPASSYNEQFF	TGTGCCAGTAGAACAGGGGGCCCTGCAAGCTCCTACAATGAGCAGTTCTTC
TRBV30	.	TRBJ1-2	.	CAWRSQGYGYTF	TGTGCCTGGAGGAGTCAGGGCTATGGCTACACCTTC
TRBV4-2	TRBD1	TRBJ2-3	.	CASSGKQYRGLYTDTQYF	TGTGCCAGCAGCGGAAAACAATACAGGGGCCTTTACACAGATACGCAGTATTTT
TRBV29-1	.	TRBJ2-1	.	CSVGASEQFF	TGCAGCGTGGGGGCCTCAGAGCAGTTCTTC
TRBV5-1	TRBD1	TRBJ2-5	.	CASSLGTGGYQETQYF	TGCGCCAGCAGCTTGGGGACAGGGGGGTACCAAGAGACCCAGTACTTC
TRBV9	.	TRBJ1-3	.	CASSARDYAGNTIYF	TGTGCCAGCAGCGCCCGGGACTACGCTGGAAACACCATATATTTT
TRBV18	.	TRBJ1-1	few	CASSPSTEGGLAFF	TGTGCCAGCTCACCATCGACGGAAGGCGGTCTAGCTTTCTTT
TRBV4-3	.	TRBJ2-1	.	CASSHEPGIEYNEQFF	TGCGCCAGCAGCCACGAGCCCGGGATAGAATACAATGAGCAGTTCTTC
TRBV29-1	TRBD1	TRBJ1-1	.	CSVGQGANTEAFF	TGCAGCGTAGGACAGGGGGCGAACACTGAAGCTTTCTTT
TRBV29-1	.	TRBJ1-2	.	CSVEDQPLTGGYTF	TGCAGCGTTGAAGATCAACCACTAACAGGTGGCTACACCTTC
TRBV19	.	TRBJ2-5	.	CASSALQQETQYF	TGTGCCAGTAGTGCCCTTCAACAGGAGACCCAGTACTTC
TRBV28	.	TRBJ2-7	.	CASSLWGGASSHEQYF	TGTGCCAGCAGTTTATGGGGGGGGGCGAGTTCCCACGAGCAGTACTTC